The 11 T cell receptor beta chains reported below all come from one sample, sequenced in a study of immune evolution from preneoplasia to lung adenocarcinoma. Libraries were prepared by immunoSEQ multiplex PCR; TCRdb keeps only in-frame clonotypes and omits some of them. The data contain about 21,000 clones, approximately 71% of them seen just once; the ten biggest clones take up around 5.2%. Sequenced input: FFPE invasive lung adenocarcinoma tissue. These receptors were taken from a person in their sixties or seventies with lung adenocarcinoma.

The V and J genes are TRBV19 and TRBJ1-4; D is unclear. The germline gives CDR1 LNHDA, CDR2 SQIVND (reference sequence). Trimming shortened V by 10 bases and J by 5 bases, and 20 bases separated the two germline ends. The length of the CDR3 is 15 residues. CDR3 coding DNA: TGTGCCACCTCCCTCCGGCAGTTTACGAATGAAAAACTGTTTTTT. It yields the protein CATSLRQFTNEKLFF.

V gene TRBV7-9 combines with J gene TRBJ2-5; TRBD1 agrees at 10 bases. Germline CDR1 and CDR2: SEHNR and FQNEAQ (reference sequence). V lost 3 bases, J lost 3 bases, and 4 bases stayed unmatched. CDR3 length: 15 amino acids. The CDR3 loop reads CASSFWTGGEETQYF. In nucleotides, the CDR3 is TGTGCCAGCAGCTTCTGGACAGGGGGTGAAGAGACCCAGTACTTC.

As regards this clone: Different DNA sequences within this sample yield the same CDR3. The chain couples TRBV5-4 to TRBJ2-5; TRBD1 is a possible D gene (6 bases). The V end lost 5 bases, the J end lost 3 bases, and 11 bases lay between the germline ends. Germline lookup yields CDR1 SGHNT and CDR2 YYREEE (reference sequence). The CDR3 covers 13 residues. The CDR3: CASSLDRKETQYF. The CDR3 DNA sequence: TGTGCCAGCAGTCTTGACAGGAAAGAGACCCAGTACTTC.

The J gene is TRBJ1-2, the V gene TRBV18; 9 bases are a match to TRBD1. This CDR3 has 16 residues. Germline V gene lookup returns CDR1 KGHSH and CDR2 LQKENI. V shed 0 bases and J 7 bases; nucleotides not matched to a gene: 9. The CDR3 bases are TGTGCCAGCTCACCACCCTCTACAGGGGGCGGGGGTGGCTACACCTTC. Its translation: CASSPPSTGGGGGYTF.

Concerning this clone itself: Other nucleotide sequences from this sample produce the same CDR3. V usage is TRBV18 and J usage is TRBJ2-7; D might be TRBD1 or TRBD2, each matching 5 bases. The CDR3 has 14 amino acids. Trimming pared 2 bases from V and 7 bases from J, leaving 15 bases between. Germline lookup yields CDR1 KGHSH and CDR2 LQKENI. The CDR3 is CASSPSGQGREQYF. The CDR3 DNA sequence: TGTGCCAGCTCACCATCGGGGCAGGGTAGAGAGCAGTACTTC.

The chain combines TRBV2 with TRBJ2-3, with D perhaps TRBD2 (6 bases). Germline V CDR1 and CDR2: SNHLY, FYNNEI. V lost 4 bases, J lost 10 bases, and 18 bases lay in between. The CDR3 covers 14 residues. As DNA, the CDR3 is TGTGCCAGCAGTGGATCGTGGGGACTCACGGCGCAGTATTTT. As protein: CASSGSWGLTAQYF.

The V gene is TRBV28, the J gene TRBJ1-2; D is unclear. Germline-derived CDR1 and CDR2 are MDHEN and SYDVKM. Between the trimmed V and J ends, which lost 7 bases and 4 bases, there was a span of 10 bases. CDR3 length: 12 residues. CDR3 nucleotide sequence: TGTGCCAGCATGGAGTTAGTCTATGGCTACACCTTC. Its protein product is CASMELVYGYTF.

The V and J genes are TRBV7-2 and TRBJ1-2; D call uncertain. The germline gives CDR1 SGHTA, CDR2 FQGNSA. This CDR3 has 12 amino acids. Trimming removed 4 bases from V and 4 bases from J, with 7 bases in between. The CDR3 loop is CASSSRAYGYTF. CDR3 DNA: TGTGCCAGCAGCTCGAGGGCCTATGGCTACACCTTC. The whole variable domain, filled in from reference TRBV7-2 and TRBJ1-2, reads GAGVSQSPSNKVTEKGKDVELRCDPISGHTALYWYRQSLGQGLEFLIYFQGNSAPDKSGLPSDRFSAERTGGSVSTLTIQRTQQEDSAVYLCASSSRAYGYTFGSGTRLTVV.

The chain carries TRBV10-3 and TRBJ2-1; 7 bases are a match to TRBD2. The germline gives CDR1 ENHRY, CDR2 SYGVKD. V trimming: 2 bases; J trimming: 2 bases; junction bases outside the gene matches: 0. The CDR3 length is 14 residues. CDR3 in amino acids: CAISETSAYNEQFF. DNA for the CDR3: TGTGCCATCAGTGAGACTAGCGCCTACAATGAGCAGTTCTTC.

V usage is TRBV7-2 and J usage is TRBJ2-7; TRBD1 is a possible D gene (5 bases). V lost 5 bases, J lost 6 bases, and 8 bases lay in between. CDR1 is SGHTA, CDR2 FQGNSA, per germline. The CDR3 has 11 residues. DNA of the CDR3: TGTGCCAGCAGCCAAGGGGCCGAGCAGTACTTC. Residues: CASSQGAEQYF.

Details on this clone: One end of the junction does not line up with germline, which may come from a read error. This rearrangement joins TRBV27 to TRBJ2-1, with D possibly matching TRBD2 (6 bases). The V gene's germline CDR1 is MNHEY and CDR2 SMNVEV (reference sequence). This CDR3 comprises 12 residues. The DNA of the CDR3 is TGTGCCAGCAGTTTATACGGGAGCCCCGTGGTCTTC. The encoded protein is CASSLYGSPVVF.